These 19 T cell receptor beta chains share one sample of origin, sequenced in a study of blood T cell repertoires in COVID-19. Assay used: immunoSEQ multiplex PCR; TCRdb lists only in-frame clones, some missing. The sample has about 74,000 clones; 70% to 85% are singletons. The specimen was peripheral blood. All receptors come from a human donor in a cohort sampled during active COVID-19.

The chain joins TRBV19 to TRBJ2-6; tentative D call: TRBD1 (6 bases). The CDR3 runs 16 residues. Germline V gene data show CDR1 as LNHDA and CDR2 as SQIVND (reference sequence). V lost 8 bases and J 0 bases, leaving 14 bases between the germline ends. CDR3 nucleotides: TGTGCCAGTGGGGCGGACAGTCTCTCTGGGGCCAACGTCCTGACTTTC. Translation: CASGADSLSGANVLTF.

The chain uses TRBV30 and TRBJ1-6; D unresolved. V was trimmed by 1 base and J by 6 bases, leaving 7 bases between them. Germline-derived CDR1 and CDR2 are GTSNPN and SVGIG (reference sequence). The CDR3 spans 13 residues. CDR3 sequence (DNA): TGTGCCTGGAGTGATTACGGTAATTCACCCCTCCACTTT. It yields the protein CAWSDYGNSPLHF.

The chain is built from TRBV19 and TRBJ2-2; TRBD1 agrees at 8 bases. The CDR3 is made up of 15 amino acids. V lost 9 bases to trimming and J lost 3 bases; unmatched junction nucleotides: 9. Germline-derived CDR1 and CDR2 are LNHDA and SQIVND (reference sequence). Here the CDR3 DNA reads TGTGCCAGGCACACCTCGGGACAGGACACCGGGGAGCTGTTTTTT. It translates to CARHTSGQDTGELFF.

CDR3 nucleotide sequence: TGTGCCAGCACCCCGACAAGGAACACTGAAGCTTTCTTT. Its translation: CASTPTRNTEAFF. The chain employs TRBV6-5 and TRBJ1-1; D unresolved. Germline-derived CDR1 and CDR2 are MNHEY and SVGAGI. V was trimmed by 7 bases and J by 1 base, leaving 10 bases between them. The CDR3 totals 13 residues.

There are a few counts of this clone. The chain joins TRBV7-9 to TRBJ1-6, with a weak D call TRBD1 (5 bases). The length of the CDR3 is 14 residues. Germline assignment: CDR1 SEHNR and CDR2 FQNEAQ (reference sequence). Between the trimmed V and J ends, which lost 0 bases and 13 bases, there was a span of 13 bases. The CDR3 nucleotides are TGTGCCAGCAGCTTAGCGAATGCCAGGGTGCCCCTCCACTTT. Its translation is CASSLANARVPLHF. Supplemented by reference TRBV7-9 and TRBJ1-6, the full variable domain reads DTGVSQNPRHKITKRGQNVTFRCDPISEHNRLYWYRQTLGQGPEFLTYFQNEAQLEKSRLLSDRFSAERPKGSFSTLEIQRTEQGDSAMYLCASSLANARVPLHFGNGTRLTVT.

The rearrangement uses TRBV5-8 and TRBJ1-5; possibly TRBD1 for D (6 bases). CDR3 size: 15 residues. Germline values: CDR1 SGHTS, CDR2 YDEGEE. The V end lost 6 bases, the J end lost 0 bases, and 13 bases lay between the germline ends. CDR3 residues: CASTKRQDSNQPQHF. In DNA, the CDR3 is TGTGCCAGCACCAAGAGACAGGATAGCAATCAGCCCCAGCATTTT.

The gene calls are TRBV5-5 and TRBJ1-1; no definite D call. Germline CDR1 and CDR2: SGHKS and YYEKEE (reference sequence). V was clipped by 0 bases and J by 11 bases, with 14 bases between them. The CDR3 runs to 13 residues. CDR3 residues: CASSLDLGQSAFF. CDR3 DNA sequence: TGTGCCAGCAGCTTGGATCTGGGCCAGAGTGCTTTCTTT.

CDR3 sequence (DNA): TGTGCCAGCAGCCAGGGGCAGATTAGGAACACTGAAGCTTTCTTT. Its translation is CASSQGQIRNTEAFF. This sequence joins TRBV3-1 (or the pseudogene TRBV3-2) and TRBJ1-1, with TRBD1 as a possible D gene (5 bases). V was shortened by 3 bases and J by 1 base, with 12 bases between the two germline ends. Germline V gene lookup returns CDR1 LGHDT and CDR2 YNNKEL (reference sequence). This CDR3 spans 15 amino acids.

The V and J genes are TRBV28 and TRBJ1-5; perhaps TRBD1 as D (5 bases). The germline V gene encodes CDR1 MDHEN and CDR2 SYDVKM. Trimming cost V 8 bases and J 9 bases, with 20 bases left between them. The CDR3 extends over 14 amino acids. This chain's CDR3 is CASSTAGRTRPQHF. Here the CDR3 DNA reads TGTGCCAGCTCAACAGCCGGCAGGACAAGGCCCCAGCATTTT.

This sequence joins TRBV6-1 and TRBJ2-2, with no clear D. The CDR3 is made up of 18 amino acids. Trimming removed 3 bases from V and 1 base from J, with 18 bases in between. Germline values: CDR1 MNHNS, CDR2 SASEGT. CDR3 sequence reads: CASSDPRPSEMNTGELFF. For the CDR3, the DNA is TGTGCCAGCAGTGATCCTAGGCCGTCGGAGATGAACACCGGGGAGCTGTTTTTT.

This clone was counted a single time. The chain couples TRBV2 to TRBJ2-5; TRBD1 is a possible D gene (7 bases). Germline assignment: CDR1 SNHLY and CDR2 FYNNEI. The CDR3 has 13 amino acids. The V gene lost 8 bases and the J gene lost 4 bases, with 14 bases spanning the gap. The CDR3: CASVRGATETQYF. For the CDR3, the DNA is TGTGCCAGCGTCAGGGGGGCCACAGAGACCCAGTACTTC. Supplemented by reference TRBV2 and TRBJ2-5, the full variable domain reads EPEVTQTPSHQVTQMGQEVILRCVPISNHLYFYWYRQILGQKVEFLVSFYNNEISEKSEIFDDQFSVERPDGSNFTLKIRSTKLEDSAMYFCASVRGATETQYFGPGTRLLVL.

This clone was found once. The chain uses TRBV27 and TRBJ2-7; 7 bases map to TRBD1. Trimming removed 0 bases from V and 0 bases from J; junction bases left unmatched: 2. The germline gives CDR1 MNHEY, CDR2 SMNVEV (reference sequence). The CDR3 is 15 residues long. CDR3 sequence (DNA): TGTGCCAGCAGTTTATCCCGGGACAGCTCCTACGAGCAGTACTTC. It is translated as CASSLSRDSSYEQYF.

The rearrangement links TRBV19 to TRBJ2-4, with 8 bases fitting TRBD1. The V gene's germline CDR1 is LNHDA and CDR2 SQIVND (reference sequence). V shed 5 bases and J 6 bases; nucleotides not matched to a gene: 6. The CDR3 runs 14 residues. The CDR3 region has the DNA TGTGCCAGTAGTGGACAGGGTCTGGGAAACATTCAGTACTTC. As protein: CASSGQGLGNIQYF.

The gene calls are TRBV6-5 and TRBJ1-2; 7 bases line up with TRBD1. Germline lookup yields CDR1 MNHEY and CDR2 SVGAGI. This CDR3 region has 14 residues. The junction had 6 bases not matched to a gene; V was cut back by 8 bases and J by 0 bases. The CDR3 here is CASGWDRANYGYTF. As DNA, the CDR3 is TGTGCCAGCGGATGGGACAGAGCTAACTATGGCTACACCTTC.

CDR3 amino acids: CASSLGQYGRNSPLHF. The CDR3 DNA follows: TGCGCCAGCAGCTTGGGACAGTATGGCAGGAATTCACCCCTCCACTTT. V is TRBV5-1 and J is TRBJ1-6; TRBD1 is a possible D gene (5 bases). Germline V gene data show CDR1 as SGHRS and CDR2 as YFSETQ. CDR3 size: 16 residues. The V end was cut by 0 bases, the J end by 7 bases, with 14 bases between.

The chain couples TRBV29-1 to TRBJ2-3; the D gene is possibly TRBD2 (8 bases). This CDR3 has 15 amino acids. Germline CDR1 reads SQVTM; CDR2 reads ANQGSEA. V was clipped by 7 bases and J by 0 bases, with 17 bases between them. CDR3 sequence reads: CSARGGTASTDTQYF. CDR3 bases: TGCAGCGCTCGGGGGGGGACAGCGAGCACAGATACGCAGTATTTT.

This clone was detected a few times. The chain couples TRBV11-2 to TRBJ2-1; tentative D call: TRBD1 (6 bases). With 5 bases removed from V and 7 bases from J, the gap between germline ends came to 15 bases. Germline lookup yields CDR1 SGHAT and CDR2 FQNNGV. The CDR3 is made up of 14 amino acids. This CDR3 is CASSRGGRGNEQFF. The CDR3 nucleotides are TGTGCCAGCAGCCGGGGCGGCAGGGGAAATGAGCAGTTCTTC.

This clone was seen a few times. The genes are TRBV4-1 and TRBJ1-2, with 10 bases identical to TRBD1. The CDR3 sequence is 18 residues long. Unmatched junction bases numbered 12, after V lost 0 bases and J lost 5 bases. Germline CDR1 reads MGHRA; CDR2 reads YSYEKL. CDR3 region: CASSQDSRTGGIWYGYTF. The CDR3 DNA reads as TGCGCCAGCAGCCAAGATAGCCGGACAGGGGGGATTTGGTATGGCTACACCTTC.

The chain couples TRBV27 to TRBJ2-2; D gene uncertain. The CDR3 is made up of 14 amino acids. V was shortened by 8 bases and J by 2 bases, with 12 bases between the two germline ends. The germline V gene has CDR1 MNHEY and CDR2 SMNVEV (reference sequence). Here the CDR3 DNA reads TGTGCCAGCTCCAACCGGTTAAACACCGGGGAGCTGTTTTTT. It encodes CASSNRLNTGELFF.